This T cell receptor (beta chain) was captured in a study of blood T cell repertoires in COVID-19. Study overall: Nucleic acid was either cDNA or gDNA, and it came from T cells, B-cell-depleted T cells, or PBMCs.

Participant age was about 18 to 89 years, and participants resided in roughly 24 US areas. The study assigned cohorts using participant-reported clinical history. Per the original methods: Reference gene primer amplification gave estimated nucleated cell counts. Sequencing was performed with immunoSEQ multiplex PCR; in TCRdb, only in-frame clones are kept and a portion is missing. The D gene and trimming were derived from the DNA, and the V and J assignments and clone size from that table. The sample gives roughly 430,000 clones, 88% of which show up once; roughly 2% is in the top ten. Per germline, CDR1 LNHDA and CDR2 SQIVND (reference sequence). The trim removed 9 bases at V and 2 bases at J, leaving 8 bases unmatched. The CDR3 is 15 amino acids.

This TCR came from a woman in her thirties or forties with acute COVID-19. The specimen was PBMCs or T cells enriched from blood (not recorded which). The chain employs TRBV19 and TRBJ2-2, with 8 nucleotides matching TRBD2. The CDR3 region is CASQVAGGNTGELFF. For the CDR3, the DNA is TGTGCCAGCCAGGTGGCGGGGGGCAACACCGGGGAGCTGTTTTTT. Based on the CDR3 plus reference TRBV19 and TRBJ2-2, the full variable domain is DGGITQSPKYLFRKEGQNVTLSCEQNLNHDAMYWYRQDPGQGLRLIYYSQIVNDFQKGDIAEGYSVSREKKESFPLTVTSAQKNPTAFYLCASQVAGGNTGELFFGEGSRLTVL.